This T cell receptor beta chain was retrieved from a study of control samples from healthy donors and cancer patients. Assay used: immunoSEQ multiplex PCR; TCRdb lists only in-frame clones, some missing. The profile covers approximately 130,000 clones, with 80% to 90% appearing a single time and about 12% taken by the ten largest. Germline V gives CDR1 SGHVS, CDR2 FQNEAQ. Trimming left V 6 bases short and J 0 bases short, with 14 bases between. The CDR3 contains 15 residues. The sequence derives from a man aged 25-45 years in good health. The sequenced sample consisted of blood. This chain uses TRBV7-8 with TRBJ1-1; D not resolved. In DNA form, the CDR3 reads TGTGCCAGCAGTTACGGACGGATGATGAACACTGAAGCTTTCTTT. Protein: CASSYGRMMNTEAFF.